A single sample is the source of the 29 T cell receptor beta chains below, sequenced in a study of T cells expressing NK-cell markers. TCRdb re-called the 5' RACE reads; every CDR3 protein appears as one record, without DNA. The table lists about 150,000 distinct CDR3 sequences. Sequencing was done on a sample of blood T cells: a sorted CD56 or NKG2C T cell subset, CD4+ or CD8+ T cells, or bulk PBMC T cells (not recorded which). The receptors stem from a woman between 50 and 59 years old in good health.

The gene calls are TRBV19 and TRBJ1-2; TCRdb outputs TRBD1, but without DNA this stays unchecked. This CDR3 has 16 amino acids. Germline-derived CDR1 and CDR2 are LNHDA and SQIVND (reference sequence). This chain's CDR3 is CASSMRDRGDNYGYTF.

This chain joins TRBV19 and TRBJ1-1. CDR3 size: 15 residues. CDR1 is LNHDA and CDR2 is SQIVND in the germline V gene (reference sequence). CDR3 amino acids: CASNEMVAGNTEAFF.

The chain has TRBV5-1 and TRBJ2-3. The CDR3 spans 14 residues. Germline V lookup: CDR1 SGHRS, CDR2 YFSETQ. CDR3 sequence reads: CASSSPPRLDTQYF.

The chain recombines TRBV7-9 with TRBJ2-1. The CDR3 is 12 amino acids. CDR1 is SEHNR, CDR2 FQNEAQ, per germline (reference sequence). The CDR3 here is CASSPTHDEQFF.

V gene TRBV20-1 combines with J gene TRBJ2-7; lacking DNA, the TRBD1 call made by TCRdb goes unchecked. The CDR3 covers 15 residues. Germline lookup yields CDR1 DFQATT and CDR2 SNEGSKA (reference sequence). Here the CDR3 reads CSASQGGPANYEQYF.

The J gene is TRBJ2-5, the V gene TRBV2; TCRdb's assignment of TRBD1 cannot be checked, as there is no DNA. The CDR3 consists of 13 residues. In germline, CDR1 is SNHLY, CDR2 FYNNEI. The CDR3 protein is CASSVAAGETQYF.

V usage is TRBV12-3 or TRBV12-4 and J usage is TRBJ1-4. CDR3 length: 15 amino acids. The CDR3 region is CASSLVGSTNEKLFF.

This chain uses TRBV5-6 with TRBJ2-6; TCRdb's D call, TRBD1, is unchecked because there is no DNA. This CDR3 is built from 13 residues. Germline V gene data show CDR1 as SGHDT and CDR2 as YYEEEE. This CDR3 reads CASRSPGANVLTF.

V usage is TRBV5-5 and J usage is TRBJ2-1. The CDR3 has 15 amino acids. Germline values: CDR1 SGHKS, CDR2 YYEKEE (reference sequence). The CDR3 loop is CASSLSGVSYNEQFF.

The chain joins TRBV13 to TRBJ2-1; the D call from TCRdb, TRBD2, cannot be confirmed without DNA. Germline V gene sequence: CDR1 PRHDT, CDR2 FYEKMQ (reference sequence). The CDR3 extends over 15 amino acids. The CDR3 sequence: CASISTSGKVDEQFF.

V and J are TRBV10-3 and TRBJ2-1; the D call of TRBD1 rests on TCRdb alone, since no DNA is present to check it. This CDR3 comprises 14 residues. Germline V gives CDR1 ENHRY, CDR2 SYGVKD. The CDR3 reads CAISDSGDPNEQFF.

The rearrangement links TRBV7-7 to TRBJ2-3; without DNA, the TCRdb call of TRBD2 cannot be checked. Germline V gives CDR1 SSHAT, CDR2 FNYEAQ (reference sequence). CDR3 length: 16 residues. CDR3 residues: CASSLGEGPTTDTQYF.

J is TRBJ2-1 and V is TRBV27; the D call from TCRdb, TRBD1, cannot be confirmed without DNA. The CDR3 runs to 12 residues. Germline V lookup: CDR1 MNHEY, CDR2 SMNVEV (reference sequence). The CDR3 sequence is CASIATQGEQFF.

The CDR3 sequence: CASSQEWGTSYNEQFF. The rearrangement joins TRBV16 to TRBJ2-1; absent DNA, TCRdb's TRBD2 call cannot be checked. Germline V CDR1 and CDR2: KGHSY, FQNENV. The CDR3 consists of 16 residues.

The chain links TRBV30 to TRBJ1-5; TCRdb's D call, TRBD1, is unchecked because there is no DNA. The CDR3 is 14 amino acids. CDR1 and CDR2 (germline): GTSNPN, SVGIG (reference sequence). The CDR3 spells CAWSVVGGNQPQHF. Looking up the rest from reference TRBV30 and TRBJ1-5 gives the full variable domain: SQTIHQWPATLVQPVGSPLSLECTVEGTSNPNLYWYRQAAGRGLQLLFYSVGIGQISSEVPQNLSASRPQDRQFILSSKKLLLSDSGFYLCAWSVVGGNQPQHFGDGTRLSIL.

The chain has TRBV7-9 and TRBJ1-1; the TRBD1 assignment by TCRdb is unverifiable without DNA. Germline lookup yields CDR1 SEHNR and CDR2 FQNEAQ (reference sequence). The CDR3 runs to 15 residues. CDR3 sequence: CASSQPQTGETEAFF.

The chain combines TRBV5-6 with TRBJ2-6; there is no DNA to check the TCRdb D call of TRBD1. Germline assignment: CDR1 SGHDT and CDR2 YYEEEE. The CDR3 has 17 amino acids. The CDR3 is CASSLQGAYSGANVLTF.

CDR3 protein: CASSPTGDGRNTIYF. The genes are TRBV5-6 and TRBJ1-3; TCRdb's assignment of TRBD1 cannot be checked, as there is no DNA. This CDR3 spans 15 amino acids. Germline loops: CDR1 SGHDT, CDR2 YYEEEE.

This CDR3 reads CASRTYTGEETYEQYF. The V and J genes are TRBV2 and TRBJ2-7; TCRdb indicates TRBD1, and absent DNA this call remains unverified. CDR1 is SNHLY and CDR2 is FYNNEI in the germline V gene. This CDR3 contains 16 residues.

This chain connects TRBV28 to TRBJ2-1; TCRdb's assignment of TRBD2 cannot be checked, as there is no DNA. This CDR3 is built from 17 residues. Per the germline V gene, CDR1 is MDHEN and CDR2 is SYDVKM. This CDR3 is CASSQTPGLAGYNEQFF.

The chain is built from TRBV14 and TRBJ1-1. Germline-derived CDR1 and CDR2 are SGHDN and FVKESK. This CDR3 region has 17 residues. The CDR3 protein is CASSQFDPTVMNTEAFF. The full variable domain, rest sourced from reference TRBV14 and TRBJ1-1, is EAGVTQFPSHSVIEKGQTVTLRCDPISGHDNLYWYRRVMGKEIKFLLHFVKESKQDESGMPNNRFLAERTGGTYSTLKVQPAELEDSGVYFCASSQFDPTVMNTEAFFGQGTRLTVV.

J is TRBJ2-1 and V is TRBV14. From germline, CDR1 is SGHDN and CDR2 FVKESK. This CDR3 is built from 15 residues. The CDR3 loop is CASSSRTSFYNEQFF.

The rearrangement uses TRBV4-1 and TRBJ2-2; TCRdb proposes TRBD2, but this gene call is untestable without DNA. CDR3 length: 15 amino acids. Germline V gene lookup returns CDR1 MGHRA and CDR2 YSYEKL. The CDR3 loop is CASTLLSGYTGELFF.

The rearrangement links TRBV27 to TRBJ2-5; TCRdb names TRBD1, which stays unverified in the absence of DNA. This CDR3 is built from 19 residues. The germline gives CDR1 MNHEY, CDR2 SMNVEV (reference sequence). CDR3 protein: CASSLYPPGTGWVQETQYF.

This CDR3 reads CAIGIKVHEQYF. The chain uses TRBV10-3 and TRBJ2-7. CDR3 length: 12 residues. Germline V gene lookup returns CDR1 ENHRY and CDR2 SYGVKD.

The chain's CDR3 is CASSQDTSGRAWNEQFF. This chain links TRBV4-1 with TRBJ2-1; without DNA, the TCRdb call of TRBD2 cannot be checked. Germline CDR1 is MGHRA and CDR2 is YSYEKL. The CDR3 totals 17 residues.

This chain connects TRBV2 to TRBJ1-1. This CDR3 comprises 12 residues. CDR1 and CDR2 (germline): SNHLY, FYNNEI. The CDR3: CASILGSTEAFF. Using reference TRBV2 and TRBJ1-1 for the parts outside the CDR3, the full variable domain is EPEVTQTPSHQVTQMGQEVILRCVPISNHLYFYWYRQILGQKVEFLVSFYNNEISEKSEIFDDQFSVERPDGSNFTLKIRSTKLEDSAMYFCASILGSTEAFFGQGTRLTVV.

The CDR3 region is CSAVDREELRAFF. The rearrangement uses TRBV20-1 and TRBJ1-1. CDR1 is DFQATT and CDR2 is SNEGSKA in the germline V gene (reference sequence). The CDR3 extends over 13 amino acids.

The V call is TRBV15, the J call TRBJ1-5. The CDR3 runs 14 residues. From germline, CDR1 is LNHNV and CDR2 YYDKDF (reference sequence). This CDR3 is CATSRDRSTGPQHF.